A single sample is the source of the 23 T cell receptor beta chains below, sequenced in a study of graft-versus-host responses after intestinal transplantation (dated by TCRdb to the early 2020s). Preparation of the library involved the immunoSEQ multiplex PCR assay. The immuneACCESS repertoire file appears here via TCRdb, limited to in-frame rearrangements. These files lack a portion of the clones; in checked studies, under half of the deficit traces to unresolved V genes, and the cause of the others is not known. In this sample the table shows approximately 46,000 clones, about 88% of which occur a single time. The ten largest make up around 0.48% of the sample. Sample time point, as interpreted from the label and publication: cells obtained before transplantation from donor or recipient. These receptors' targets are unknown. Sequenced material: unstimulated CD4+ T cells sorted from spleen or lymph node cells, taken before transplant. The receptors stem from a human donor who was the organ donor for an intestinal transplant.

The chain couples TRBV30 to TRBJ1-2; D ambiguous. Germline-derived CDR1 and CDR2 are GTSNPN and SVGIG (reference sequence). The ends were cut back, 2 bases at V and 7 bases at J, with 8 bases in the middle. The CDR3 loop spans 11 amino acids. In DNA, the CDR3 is TGTGCCTGGAGTCCACTTATTGGCTACACCTTC. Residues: CAWSPLIGYTF.

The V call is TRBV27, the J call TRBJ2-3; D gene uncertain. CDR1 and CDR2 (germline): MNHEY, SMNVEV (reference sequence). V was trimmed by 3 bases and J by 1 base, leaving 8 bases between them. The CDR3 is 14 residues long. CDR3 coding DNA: TGTGCCAGCAGTTTCCGGTCCCGCACAGATACGCAGTATTTT. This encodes CASSFRSRTDTQYF.

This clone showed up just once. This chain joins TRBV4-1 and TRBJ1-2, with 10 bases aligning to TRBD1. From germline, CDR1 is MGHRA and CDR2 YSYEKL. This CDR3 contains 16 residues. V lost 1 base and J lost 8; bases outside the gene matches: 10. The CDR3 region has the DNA TGCGCCAGCAGCCAAGCCGGGACAGGGGACGGTCGAGGCTACACCTTC. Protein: CASSQAGTGDGRGYTF.

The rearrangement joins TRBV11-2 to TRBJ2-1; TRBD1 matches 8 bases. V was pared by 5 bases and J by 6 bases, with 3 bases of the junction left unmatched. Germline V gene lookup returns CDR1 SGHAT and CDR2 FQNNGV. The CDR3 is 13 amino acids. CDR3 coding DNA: TGTGCCAGCAGCGCCGACAGGGGCAATGAGCAGTTCTTC. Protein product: CASSADRGNEQFF.

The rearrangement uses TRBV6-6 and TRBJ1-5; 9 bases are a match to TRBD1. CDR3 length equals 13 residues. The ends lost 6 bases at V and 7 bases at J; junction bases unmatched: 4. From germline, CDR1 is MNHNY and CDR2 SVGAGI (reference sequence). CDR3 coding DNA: TGTGCCAGCAGCACAGGGGGCGGCCAGCCCCAGCATTTT. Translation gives CASSTGGGQPQHF.

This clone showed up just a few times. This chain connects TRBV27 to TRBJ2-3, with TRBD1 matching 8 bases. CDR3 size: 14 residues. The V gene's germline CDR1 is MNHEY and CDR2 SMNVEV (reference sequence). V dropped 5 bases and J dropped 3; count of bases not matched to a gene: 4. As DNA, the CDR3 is TGTGCCAGCAGTCCTCGACAGGGGACAGATACGCAGTATTTT. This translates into CASSPRQGTDTQYF.

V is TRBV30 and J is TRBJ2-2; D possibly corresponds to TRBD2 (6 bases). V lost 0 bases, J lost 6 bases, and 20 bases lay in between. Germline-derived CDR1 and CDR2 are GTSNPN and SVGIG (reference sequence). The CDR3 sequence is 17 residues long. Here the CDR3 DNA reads TGTGCCTGGAGTGTACGGGGGTTGGAGGTCAAGGCCGGGGAGCTGTTTTTT. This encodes CAWSVRGLEVKAGELFF.

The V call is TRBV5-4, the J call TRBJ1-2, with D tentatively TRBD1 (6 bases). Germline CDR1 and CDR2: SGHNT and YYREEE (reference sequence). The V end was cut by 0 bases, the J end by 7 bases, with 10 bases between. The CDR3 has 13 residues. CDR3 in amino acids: CASSLERGVGYTF. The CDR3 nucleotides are TGTGCCAGCAGCTTGGAAAGGGGGGTTGGCTACACCTTC.

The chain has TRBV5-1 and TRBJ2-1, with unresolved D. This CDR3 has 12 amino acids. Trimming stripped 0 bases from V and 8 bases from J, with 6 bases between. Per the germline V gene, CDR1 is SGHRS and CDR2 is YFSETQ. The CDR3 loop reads CASSLGSYEQFF. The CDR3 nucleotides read TGCGCCAGCAGCTTGGGTTCTTATGAGCAGTTCTTC.

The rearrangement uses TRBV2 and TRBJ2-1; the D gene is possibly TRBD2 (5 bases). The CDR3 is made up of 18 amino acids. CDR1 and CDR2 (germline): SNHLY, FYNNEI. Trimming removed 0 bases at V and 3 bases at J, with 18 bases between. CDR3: CASSEARGRPRVYNEQFF. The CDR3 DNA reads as TGTGCCAGCAGTGAAGCGCGCGGACGGCCGAGGGTCTACAATGAGCAGTTCTTC.

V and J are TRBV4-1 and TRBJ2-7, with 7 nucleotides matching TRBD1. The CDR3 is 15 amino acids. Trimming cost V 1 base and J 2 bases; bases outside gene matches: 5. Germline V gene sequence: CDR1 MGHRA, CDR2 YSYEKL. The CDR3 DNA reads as TGCGCCAGCAGCCAAGGGGACAGCAAAACCTACGAGCAGTACTTC. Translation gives CASSQGDSKTYEQYF.

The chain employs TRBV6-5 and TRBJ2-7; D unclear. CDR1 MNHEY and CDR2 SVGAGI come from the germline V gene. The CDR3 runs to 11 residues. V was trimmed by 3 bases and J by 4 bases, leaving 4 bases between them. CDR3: CASSYKYEQYF. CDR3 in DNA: TGTGCCAGCAGTTATAAGTACGAGCAGTACTTC.

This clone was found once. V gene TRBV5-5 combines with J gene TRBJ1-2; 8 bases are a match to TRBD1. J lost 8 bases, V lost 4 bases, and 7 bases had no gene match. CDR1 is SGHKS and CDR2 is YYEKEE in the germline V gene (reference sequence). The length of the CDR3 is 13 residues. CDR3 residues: CASSNAGGGGYTF. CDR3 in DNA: TGTGCCAGCAGCAACGCAGGGGGCGGCGGCTACACCTTC. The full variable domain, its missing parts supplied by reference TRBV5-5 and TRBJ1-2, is DAGVTQSPTHLIKTRGQQVTLRCSPISGHKSVSWYQQVLGQGPQFIFQYYEKEERGRGNFPDRFSARQFPNYSSELNVNALLLGDSALYLCASSNAGGGGYTFGSGTRLTVV.

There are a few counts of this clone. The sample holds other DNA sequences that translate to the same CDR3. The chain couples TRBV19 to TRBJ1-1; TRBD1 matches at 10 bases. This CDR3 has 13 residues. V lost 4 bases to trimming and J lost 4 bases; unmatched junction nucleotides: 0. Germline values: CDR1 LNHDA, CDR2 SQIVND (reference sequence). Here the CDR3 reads CASSRTGGTEAFF. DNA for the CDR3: TGTGCCAGTAGTAGGACAGGGGGCACTGAAGCTTTCTTT. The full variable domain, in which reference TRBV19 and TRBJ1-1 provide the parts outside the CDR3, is DGGITQSPKYLFRKEGQNVTLSCEQNLNHDAMYWYRQDPGQGLRLIYYSQIVNDFQKGDIAEGYSVSREKKESFPLTVTSAQKNPTAFYLCASSRTGGTEAFFGQGTRLTVV.

As DNA, the CDR3 is TGTGCCAGCAGCTTAGCAGGGGGGACCCTTCCCCGGAGGGGGCCCAATGAGCAGTTCTTC. Its translation is CASSLAGGTLPRRGPNEQFF. V and J are TRBV7-2 and TRBJ2-1, with TRBD1 as a possible D gene (7 bases). Germline V gene data show CDR1 as SGHTA and CDR2 as FQGNSA. The CDR3 covers 20 residues. V was trimmed by 0 bases and J by 6 bases, leaving 27 bases between them.

The CDR3 here is CASGERASSYNEQFF. The DNA of the CDR3 is TGCGCCAGCGGGGAGCGGGCGAGCTCCTACAATGAGCAGTTCTTC. This chain uses TRBV5-1 with TRBJ2-1, with D perhaps matching TRBD2 (6 bases). The ends were cut back, 7 bases at V and 0 bases at J, with 14 bases in the middle. This CDR3 has 15 residues. CDR1 is SGHRS, CDR2 YFSETQ, per germline. Drawing the rest from reference TRBV5-1 and TRBJ2-1, the complete variable domain is KAGVTQTPRYLIKTRGQQVTLSCSPISGHRSVSWYQQTPGQGLQFLFEYFSETQRNKGNFPGRFSGRQFSNSRSEMNVSTLELGDSALYLCASGERASSYNEQFFGPGTRLTVL.

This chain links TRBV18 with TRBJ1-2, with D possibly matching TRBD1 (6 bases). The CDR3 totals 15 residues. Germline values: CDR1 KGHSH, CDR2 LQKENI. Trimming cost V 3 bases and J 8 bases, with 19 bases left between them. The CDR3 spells CASSPLPSRQEGYTF. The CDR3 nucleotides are TGTGCCAGCTCACCCCTACCGTCCCGACAGGAAGGCTACACCTTC.

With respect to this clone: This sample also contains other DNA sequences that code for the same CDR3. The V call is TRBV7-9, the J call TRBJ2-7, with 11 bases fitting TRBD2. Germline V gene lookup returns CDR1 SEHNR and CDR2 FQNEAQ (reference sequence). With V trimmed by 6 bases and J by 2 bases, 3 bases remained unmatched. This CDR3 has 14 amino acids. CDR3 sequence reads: CASSFSGGAYEQYF. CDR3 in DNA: TGTGCCAGCAGTTTTAGCGGGGGGGCCTACGAGCAGTACTTC.

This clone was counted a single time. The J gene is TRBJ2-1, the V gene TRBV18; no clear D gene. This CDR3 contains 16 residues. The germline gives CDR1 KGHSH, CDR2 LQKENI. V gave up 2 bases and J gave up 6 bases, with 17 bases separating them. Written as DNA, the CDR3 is TGTGCCAGCTCACCATTAGCTCTTACGGTGCCCAATGAGCAGTTCTTC. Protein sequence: CASSPLALTVPNEQFF.

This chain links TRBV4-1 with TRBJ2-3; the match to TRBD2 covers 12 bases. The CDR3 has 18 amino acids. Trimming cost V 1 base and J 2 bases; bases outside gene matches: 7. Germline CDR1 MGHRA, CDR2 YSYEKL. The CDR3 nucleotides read TGCGCCAGCAGCCAAGTGCCGGGACTAGCGGGTACCACAGATACGCAGTATTTT. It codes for CASSQVPGLAGTTDTQYF.

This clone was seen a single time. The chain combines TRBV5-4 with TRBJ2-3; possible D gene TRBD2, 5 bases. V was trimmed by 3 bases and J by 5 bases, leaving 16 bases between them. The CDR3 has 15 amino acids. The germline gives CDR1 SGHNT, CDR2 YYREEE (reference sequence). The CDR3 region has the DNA TGTGCCAGCAGCTCCCAGAGGGCCAAGGGAGATACGCAGTATTTT. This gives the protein CASSSQRAKGDTQYF.

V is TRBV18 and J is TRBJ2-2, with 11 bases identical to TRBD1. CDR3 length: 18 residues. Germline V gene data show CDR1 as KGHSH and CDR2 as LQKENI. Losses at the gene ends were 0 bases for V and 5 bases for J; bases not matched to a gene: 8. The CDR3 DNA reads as TGTGCCAGCTCACCACCGCGGACAGGGGGCGCGGAAACCGGGGAGCTGTTTTTT. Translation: CASSPPRTGGAETGELFF.

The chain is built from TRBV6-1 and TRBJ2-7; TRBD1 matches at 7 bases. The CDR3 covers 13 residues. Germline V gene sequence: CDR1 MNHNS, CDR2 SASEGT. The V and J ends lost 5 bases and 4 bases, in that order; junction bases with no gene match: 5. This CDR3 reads CASSYGDRYEQYF. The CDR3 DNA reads TGTGCCAGCAGTTATGGGGACAGATACGAGCAGTACTTC.